This record looks at one T cell receptor (beta chain) sequence and its context. The sample is drawn from a study of technical replicates of blood from several donors. Only in-frame clones appear in the TCRdb table, and some are missing; sequencing was by immunoSEQ multiplex PCR. In the table there are about 79,000 clones, 75% to 95% of which are singletons. Deletions cut 3 bases from V and 3 bases from J, with 8 bases between. The CDR3 spans 14 residues. Germline V lookup: CDR1 SGHTA, CDR2 FQGNSA. The genes are TRBV7-2 and TRBJ2-2; D remains unclear. Sequencing was performed on T cells isolated from PBMCs. The receptor's source is a human donor in good health. Some clones in this sample may be carry-over from other donors' samples. This CDR3 reads CASSLERYTGELFF. The DNA for the CDR3 is TGTGCCAGCAGCTTGGAGAGATACACCGGGGAGCTGTTTTTT.